The sequence of this T cell receptor (beta chain) was determined in a study of blood T cell repertoires in COVID-19. Original analysis: From reference gene primer amplification, estimates of nucleated cell counts were derived. Data came from immunoSEQ multiplex PCR; TCRdb stores just in-frame clones and leaves some out. D and trimming come from the DNA, and the V and J calls and clone size come from that table. This table holds tens of thousands of clones, 85% to 90% found once. V lost 0 bases to trimming and J lost 7 bases, with 14 bases between them. The CDR3 loop spans 15 amino acids. The germline gives CDR1 SGDLS, CDR2 YYNGEE.

Sample: peripheral blood. This TCR was sampled from a woman older than 75 with active COVID-19. The chain carries TRBV9 and TRBJ1-5, with a tentative D call TRBD1 (5 bases). The CDR3 coding sequence is TGTGCCAGCAGCGTAGGGGGGGTGGAAGGGCAGCCCCAGCATTTT. Protein: CASSVGGVEGQPQHF.